The rows below give T cell receptor beta chains drawn from one sample of a study of PD-1 blockade in classical Hodgkin lymphoma. Libraries were prepared by immunoSEQ multiplex PCR; TCRdb keeps only in-frame clonotypes and omits some of them. The repertoire has approximately 29,000 clones, 70% to 85% of them found once; the top ten carry roughly 0.52%. The sample here was CD4+ T cells from blood, taken before the fourth cycle of nivolumab. These receptors were collected from a human donor with classical Hodgkin lymphoma. The CDR3 runs from the conserved cysteine through the conserved F or W. A D gene is named only where the DNA matches it firmly. Where a row states a size, it is once, few, many or the class of an expanded clone; other rows omit it.

j_call v_call clone_size d_call cdr3_length cdr3_aa cdr3_nt
TRBJ2-7 TRBV2 - TRBD1 13 CASTRDRDYEQYF TGTGCCAGCACCCGGGACAGGGACTACGAGCAGTACTTC
TRBJ1-1 TRBV29-1 few - 14 CSVRGRGGGTEAFF TGCAGCGTTCGAGGCAGGGGAGGGGGCACTGAAGCTTTCTTT
TRBJ1-2 TRBV6-1 few - 13 CASSELRGGGYTF TGTGCCAGCAGTGAATTGAGGGGTGGGGGCTACACCTTC
TRBJ2-2 TRBV10-3 - - 14 CAISETANTGELFF TGTGCCATCAGTGAGACAGCGAACACCGGGGAGCTGTTTTTT
TRBJ1-2 TRBV6-5 few - 13 CATSRSANYGYTF TGTGCCACCTCTCGGTCAGCTAACTATGGCTACACCTTC
TRBJ2-1 TRBV18 few TRBD1 13 CASSTGGGQEQFF TGTGCCAGTTCGACAGGGGGGGGACAGGAGCAGTTCTTC
TRBJ2-5 TRBV10-3 few - 12 CAISDQQETQYF TGTGCCATCAGTGATCAGCAAGAGACCCAGTACTTC
TRBJ2-1 TRBV10-3 once TRBD2 17 CAISSGTSGRGGDEQFF TGTGCCATCAGTTCCGGGACTAGCGGGAGGGGAGGCGATGAGCAGTTCTTC
TRBJ2-2 TRBV9 - TRBD2 20 CASSTRQWTSGGFPTGELFF TGTGCCAGCAGCACAAGACAGTGGACTAGCGGGGGTTTTCCCACCGGGGAGCTGTTTTTT
TRBJ1-5 TRBV2 - TRBD1 18 CASRAGTDTPFSNQPQHF TGTGCCAGCAGGGCCGGGACAGACACACCTTTTAGCAATCAGCCCCAGCATTTT
TRBJ1-5 TRBV7-2 - TRBD1 14 CASSRRQGSQPQHF TGTGCCAGCAGTCGACGACAGGGGAGTCAGCCCCAGCATTTT
TRBJ2-7 TRBV4-1 - - 15 CASKDASTILSEQYF TGCGCCAGCAAAGACGCATCTACTATACTCTCGGAGCAGTACTTC
TRBJ2-3 TRBV2 - TRBD2 18 CASSAELAALLPTDTQYF TGTGCCAGCAGTGCTGAACTAGCGGCGCTGCTACCCACAGATACGCAGTATTTT
TRBJ2-4 TRBV4-1 - - 15 CASSHYQGGQNIQYF TGCGCCAGCAGCCATTATCAGGGAGGTCAGAACATTCAGTACTTC
TRBJ2-1 TRBV5-4 - - 15 CASNRVGESYNEQFF TGTGCCAGCAACCGGGTAGGGGAGTCCTACAATGAGCAGTTCTTC
TRBJ2-7 TRBV28 - TRBD2 19 CASSFFMVRAGGWTYEQYF TGTGCCAGCAGTTTCTTTATGGTGCGGGCGGGAGGATGGACCTACGAGCAGTACTTC
TRBJ1-4 TRBV2 few - 14 CASTYRRSGEKLFF TGTGCCAGCACCTATCGACGATCTGGTGAAAAACTGTTTTTT
TRBJ1-2 TRBV7-9 - - 13 CASSYLNRYGYTF TGTGCCAGCAGCTACCTTAATAGGTATGGCTACACCTTC
TRBJ2-6 TRBV28 - TRBD2 18 CASSGTTSEGAGANVLTF TGTGCCAGCAGTGGGACTACCTCTGAAGGGGCTGGGGCCAACGTCCTGACTTTC
TRBJ1-2 TRBV7-9 - TRBD1 13 CASSGTGPYGYTF TGTGCCAGCAGCGGGACAGGGCCCTATGGCTACACCTTC
TRBJ1-3 TRBV5-5 - - 14 CASSLTGYGNTIYF TGTGCCAGCAGCTTGACGGGTTACGGAAACACCATATATTTT
TRBJ1-2 TRBV4-1 - TRBD1 18 CASSQDVSEWDRVYGYTF TGCGCCAGCAGCCAAGATGTTTCCGAGTGGGACAGGGTCTATGGCTACACCTTC
TRBJ1-2 TRBV9 - - 15 CASSVAPRERGGYTF TGTGCCAGCAGCGTAGCCCCCAGGGAAAGAGGTGGCTACACCTTC
TRBJ1-5 TRBV6-1 once - 11 CASSEGQPQHF TGTGCCAGCAGTGAGGGTCAGCCCCAGCATTTT
TRBJ2-5 TRBV15 - - 15 CAISEAGALSETQYF TGTGCCATCTCGGAGGCGGGGGCGCTGAGTGAGACCCAGTACTTC
TRBJ2-1 TRBV6-4 - TRBD1 15 CASSEQGGPYNEQFF TGTGCCAGCAGTGAACAGGGGGGCCCCTACAATGAGCAGTTCTTC
TRBJ2-1 TRBV18 - - 13 CASSPPGDTEQFF TGTGCCAGCTCACCACCAGGGGACACTGAGCAGTTCTTC
TRBJ2-3 TRBV5-1 - - 15 CASSFQGASADTQYF TGCGCCAGCAGCTTTCAAGGGGCTTCGGCAGATACGCAGTATTTT
TRBJ2-2 TRBV9 - - 15 CASSAGTENTGELFF TGTGCCAGCAGCGCCGGGACGGAGAACACCGGGGAGCTGTTTTTT
TRBJ2-1 TRBV6-5 - - 14 CASSYSRFTGEQFF TGTGCCAGCAGTTACTCGAGGTTTACGGGTGAGCAGTTCTTC
TRBJ2-7 TRBV10-3 few - 12 CATRDTNYEQYF TGTGCCACCCGGGACACAAACTACGAGCAGTACTTC
TRBJ2-1 TRBV30 - TRBD2 14 CAWQGTSGRNEQFF TGTGCCTGGCAGGGGACTAGCGGGCGGAATGAGCAGTTCTTC
TRBJ1-2 TRBV19 - - 14 CASRTGRVEGGYTF TGTGCCAGTAGGACGGGCAGGGTCGAGGGAGGCTACACCTTC
TRBJ2-3 TRBV5-6 - TRBD2 18 CASSLKGLAGASTDTQYF TGTGCCAGCAGCTTGAAGGGACTAGCGGGAGCAAGCACAGATACGCAGTATTTT
TRBJ2-7 TRBV27 - - 16 CASSSGHPYSQYEQYF TGTGCCAGCAGTTCGGGACACCCGTACTCCCAATACGAGCAGTACTTC
TRBJ2-7 TRBV25-1 - - 12 CASGQYSYEQYF TGTGCCAGTGGACAGTACTCCTACGAGCAGTACTTC
TRBJ2-7 TRBV19 - - 14 CASSIDLDGYEQYF TGTGCCAGTAGTATAGATCTAGACGGATACGAGCAGTACTTC
TRBJ1-3 TRBV4-2 - - 14 CASSHPQGFSTIYF TGTGCCAGCAGCCATCCGCAGGGGTTCTCCACCATATATTTT
TRBJ2-5 TRBV6-5 - TRBD1 14 CASSYRTGQETQYF TGTGCCAGCAGTTACCGGACAGGGCAAGAGACCCAGTACTTC
TRBJ2-3 TRBV18 - TRBD2 16 CASSRLAGEGTDTQYF TGTGCCAGCTCAAGACTAGCGGGGGAGGGCACAGATACGCAGTATTTT
TRBJ1-5 TRBV30 - - 16 CAWSVLGQVSNQPQHF TGTGCCTGGAGTGTACTGGGGCAGGTAAGTAATCAGCCCCAGCATTTT
TRBJ2-1 TRBV7-3 - TRBD2 15 CASSLLAGGSTEQFF TGTGCCAGCAGCTTACTAGCGGGGGGTTCCACTGAGCAGTTCTTC
TRBJ2-3 TRBV18 - - 15 CASSPPSSATDTQYF TGTGCCAGCTCCCCTCCGTCTAGCGCGACAGATACGCAGTATTTT
TRBJ2-3 TRBV5-1 - TRBD2 17 CASSFTSSGTQTDTQYF TGCGCCAGCAGCTTTACGTCTAGCGGGACTCAAACAGATACGCAGTATTTT
TRBJ2-5 TRBV5-6 - TRBD1 15 CASSLYTGGRETQYF TGTGCCAGCAGCTTGTATACAGGGGGCCGGGAGACCCAGTACTTC
TRBJ1-2 TRBV7-6 - - 11 CASSPDKGYTF TGTGCCAGCAGCCCGGACAAGGGCTACACCTTC
TRBJ2-7 TRBV19 - - 13 CASSITEAYEQYF TGTGCCAGTAGTATTACAGAGGCCTACGAGCAGTACTTC
TRBJ1-2 TRBV2 - - 16 CASSGPSRASSYGYTF TGTGCCAGCAGTGGGCCAAGTAGGGCCAGCTCCTATGGCTACACCTTC
TRBJ2-7 TRBV19 - TRBD2 14 CASRASAGAYEQYF TGTGCCAGTAGGGCTTCAGCGGGAGCTTACGAGCAGTACTTC
TRBJ2-2 TRBV5-1 - - 15 CASSLDRANTGELFF TGCGCCAGCAGCTTGGACAGGGCGAACACCGGGGAGCTGTTTTTT
TRBJ2-1 TRBV7-9 - - 13 CASSLAYGNEQFF TGTGCCAGCAGCTTAGCGTATGGCAATGAGCAGTTCTTC
TRBJ2-7 TRBV6-1 - - 11 CASRHPYEQYF TGTGCCAGCAGACACCCCTACGAGCAGTACTTC
TRBJ1-6 TRBV4-1 - - 13 CASSQESGSPLHF TGCGCCAGCAGCCAAGAGAGCGGTTCACCCCTCCACTTT
TRBJ1-3 TRBV10-1 - TRBD1 17 CASSESGDRESGNTIYF TGCGCCAGCAGTGAGTCGGGGGACAGGGAATCAGGAAACACCATATATTTT
TRBJ1-1 TRBV2 - - 15 CASSEDEGKNTEAFF TGTGCCAGCAGTGAAGACGAAGGTAAGAACACTGAAGCTTTCTTT